Listed here are 25 T cell receptor beta chains from one sample, sequenced in a study of CD8+ T cells in alopecia areata. Extraction of RNA preceded its reverse transcription into cDNA, which served as the sequencing template. Clones were read by immunoSEQ multiplex PCR, and TCRdb kept only the in-frame ones, dropping some. The sample carries 110,000 or so clones, around 61% recorded once. The sample comprised CD4+ T cells sorted from blood. These TCRs come from a human donor in good health.

V and J are TRBV5-6 and TRBJ2-3, with 11 bases fitting TRBD1. Trimming removed 4 bases from V and 2 bases from J; junction bases left unmatched: 15. The CDR3 length is 19 residues. Germline values: CDR1 SGHDT, CDR2 YYEEEE. CDR3 sequence (DNA): TGTGCCAGCAGCCTGCGAATGATCCGGGACAGGGGGGACACAGATACGCAGTATTTT. Amino acid sequence: CASSLRMIRDRGDTDTQYF. Based on the CDR3 plus reference TRBV5-6 and TRBJ2-3, the full variable domain is DAGVTQSPTHLIKTRGQQVTLRCSPKSGHDTVSWYQQALGQGPQFIFQYYEEEERQRGNFPDRFSGHQFPNYSSELNVNALLLGDSALYLCASSLRMIRDRGDTDTQYFGPGTRLTVL.

This chain uses TRBV6-5 with TRBJ1-6, with D uncertain. The germline V gene has CDR1 MNHEY and CDR2 SVGAGI. Trimming stripped 2 bases from V and 6 bases from J, with 14 bases between. This CDR3 has 16 amino acids. The CDR3: CASSYTQAVANSPLHF. In nucleotides, the CDR3 is TGTGCCAGCAGTTACACCCAGGCAGTCGCTAATTCACCCCTCCACTTT.

The chain carries TRBV11-2 and TRBJ2-1; 12 bases line up with TRBD2. The V segment lost 4 bases and the J segment 7 bases; nucleotides outside the gene matches: 5. This CDR3 has 15 amino acids. CDR1 is SGHAT, CDR2 FQNNGV, per germline. The CDR3 DNA reads as TGTGCCAGCAGCTACACTAGCGGGGGGCTGAATGAGCAGTTCTTC. This sequence encodes CASSYTSGGLNEQFF.

The chain uses TRBV7-2 and TRBJ1-2; a possible D gene is TRBD1 (5 bases). This CDR3 spans 15 amino acids. Germline V gene lookup returns CDR1 SGHTA and CDR2 FQGNSA. V was clipped by 3 bases and J by 4 bases, with 15 bases between them. The CDR3 region is CASSFGGGGGYGYTF. CDR3 nucleotides: TGTGCCAGCAGCTTCGGCGGTGGGGGTGGCTATGGCTACACCTTC.

A few counts support this clone. V usage is TRBV4-1 and J usage is TRBJ2-2; 13 nucleotides line up with TRBD2. Germline V gives CDR1 MGHRA, CDR2 YSYEKL. The CDR3 extends over 19 amino acids. Trimming took 0 bases from V and 1 from J; bases not matched to a gene: 5. As DNA, the CDR3 is TGCGCCAGCAGCCAAGATAGAGGACTAGCGGGGGAGAACACCGGGGAGCTGTTTTTT. Its protein product is CASSQDRGLAGENTGELFF.

DNA of the CDR3: TGTGCCTGGAGTGAGGACAGGGGGTCGTATGGCTACACCTTC. Encoded protein: CAWSEDRGSYGYTF. This rearrangement joins TRBV30 to TRBJ1-2; 10 positions match TRBD1. The germline gives CDR1 GTSNPN, CDR2 SVGIG (reference sequence). The length of the CDR3 is 14 residues. With 1 base clipped from V and 5 bases from J, the junction kept 4 bases outside the gene matches.

The genes are TRBV30 and TRBJ2-1; 7 nucleotides line up with TRBD1. V was clipped by 1 base and J by 3 bases; unmatched bases: 3. Germline V gene sequence: CDR1 GTSNPN, CDR2 SVGIG (reference sequence). CDR3 length equals 14 residues. CDR3 in amino acids: CAWSANRGYNEQFF. The CDR3 DNA reads as TGTGCCTGGAGTGCTAACAGGGGCTACAATGAGCAGTTCTTC. The whole variable domain, remainder taken from reference TRBV30 and TRBJ2-1, is SQTIHQWPATLVQPVGSPLSLECTVEGTSNPNLYWYRQAAGRGLQLLFYSVGIGQISSEVPQNLSASRPQDRQFILSSKKLLLSDSGFYLCAWSANRGYNEQFFGPGTRLTVL.

V is TRBV18 and J is TRBJ1-5; D might be TRBD1 (5 bases). The CDR3 is 13 residues long. V dropped 3 bases and J dropped 3 bases, with 6 bases sitting between them. From germline, CDR1 is KGHSH and CDR2 LQKENI. DNA for the CDR3: TGTGCCAGCTCACCGGACACCAATCAGCCCCAGCATTTT. It specifies CASSPDTNQPQHF.

The gene calls are TRBV4-1 and TRBJ1-5; D gene unclear. The CDR3 is made up of 15 amino acids. The V gene's germline CDR1 is MGHRA and CDR2 YSYEKL. Trimming took 0 bases from V and 7 from J, leaving 13 bases between them. The CDR3 protein is CASSQEEGSRQPQHF. For the CDR3, the DNA is TGCGCCAGCAGCCAAGAGGAAGGGTCCAGGCAGCCCCAGCATTTT.

The chain is built from TRBV15 and TRBJ2-1; unclear D gene. CDR3 length: 12 residues. V dropped 0 bases and J dropped 7 bases, with 4 bases sitting between them. Germline CDR1 and CDR2: LNHNV and YYDKDF (reference sequence). The CDR3 loop is CATSRERNEQFF. The CDR3 DNA sequence: TGTGCCACCAGCAGAGAGAGGAATGAGCAGTTCTTC.

The V call is TRBV29-1, the J call TRBJ1-1, with 9 positions matching TRBD1. Germline CDR1 is SQVTM and CDR2 is ANQGSEA. This CDR3 is 14 amino acids long. Unmatched junction bases numbered 8, after V lost 4 bases and J lost 5 bases. CDR3: CSVVSDRGVTEAFF. In nucleotides, the CDR3 is TGCAGCGTTGTGAGTGACAGGGGGGTTACTGAAGCTTTCTTT. The full variable domain, its missing parts supplied by reference TRBV29-1 and TRBJ1-1, is SAVISQKPSRDICQRGTSLTIQCQVDSQVTMMFWYRQQPGQSLTLIATANQGSEATYESGFVIDKFPISRPNLTFSTLTVSNMSPEDSSIYLCSVVSDRGVTEAFFGQGTRLTVV.

V is TRBV5-1 and J is TRBJ2-3, with TRBD2 matching 8 bases. Germline V lookup: CDR1 SGHRS, CDR2 YFSETQ. CDR3 length equals 16 residues. V was clipped by 5 bases and J by 1 base; unmatched bases: 9. The CDR3 region is CASRGRGSGGTDTQYF. The CDR3 DNA is TGCGCCAGCAGAGGCCGAGGTAGCGGGGGCACAGATACGCAGTATTTT. Supplemented by reference TRBV5-1 and TRBJ2-3, the full variable domain reads KAGVTQTPRYLIKTRGQQVTLSCSPISGHRSVSWYQQTPGQGLQFLFEYFSETQRNKGNFPGRFSGRQFSNSRSEMNVSTLELGDSALYLCASRGRGSGGTDTQYFGPGTRLTVL.

The chain recombines TRBV10-3 with TRBJ2-4; D might be TRBD2 (5 bases). V lost 11 bases and J 6 bases, leaving 11 bases between the germline ends. Germline CDR1 and CDR2: ENHRY and SYGVKD. The CDR3 extends over 11 amino acids. DNA for the CDR3: TGTGCCGCGGGTCGGGGAAACATTCAGTACTTC. Protein product: CAAGRGNIQYF.

The chain has TRBV7-2 and TRBJ1-2; the match to TRBD1 covers 8 bases. In germline, CDR1 is SGHTA, CDR2 FQGNSA. CDR3 length: 14 residues. The J segment lost 7 bases and the V segment lost 3 bases, leaving 7 bases of the junction unmatched. The CDR3 DNA is TGTGCCAGCAGCTTGTACAGGGGGAAGGGTGGCTACACCTTC. Its protein is CASSLYRGKGGYTF.

As to this clone: Compared with germline, one end of the junction differs, possibly owing to a read error. The chain is built from TRBV2 and TRBJ2-5, with 8 positions matching TRBD2. There are 13 residues in the CDR3. Per germline, CDR1 SNHLY and CDR2 FYNNEI. CDR3 in amino acids: CASSVSGGTLSHF. CDR3 in DNA: TGTGCCAGCAGTGTGTCGGGGGGGACCCTCAGTCACTTC.

A few counts support this clone. The rearrangement uses TRBV4-1 and TRBJ2-7; 7 positions match TRBD2. There are 15 residues in the CDR3. Per germline, CDR1 MGHRA and CDR2 YSYEKL. V was clipped by 1 base and J by 6 bases; unmatched bases: 9. The DNA of the CDR3 is TGCGCCAGCAGCCAAGGGGAGGGCAAGGGTCGCGAGCAGTACTTC. Translated, it gives CASSQGEGKGREQYF.

CDR3 bases: TGTGCCAGCAGTTACTCGGGGGTAGCCAAAAACATTCAGTACTTC. This sequence encodes CASSYSGVAKNIQYF. The chain employs TRBV6-5 and TRBJ2-4; the D gene could be TRBD1 or TRBD2 (5 bases each). Germline lookup yields CDR1 MNHEY and CDR2 SVGAGI. The CDR3 extends over 15 amino acids. The V gene lost 0 bases and the J gene lost 0 bases, with 6 bases spanning the gap.

Here the CDR3 DNA reads TGTGCCAGCTCACCACCGGAGGTCTATGGCTACACCTTC. Its translation is CASSPPEVYGYTF. The chain carries TRBV18 and TRBJ1-2, with D unclear. Germline loops: CDR1 KGHSH, CDR2 LQKENI. The germline V and J ends were trimmed by 0 bases and 4 bases, with 6 bases remaining between them. This CDR3 contains 13 residues. Supplemented by reference TRBV18 and TRBJ1-2, the full variable domain reads NAGVMQNPRHLVRRRGQEARLRCSPMKGHSHVYWYRQLPEEGLKFMVYLQKENIIDESGMPKERFSAEFPKEGPSILRIQQVVRGDSAAYFCASSPPEVYGYTFGSGTRLTVV.

This clone was seen a handful of times. This chain links TRBV6-5 with TRBJ2-2; D may correspond to TRBD1 or TRBD2 (6 bases each). Per germline, CDR1 MNHEY and CDR2 SVGAGI. Trimming removed 1 base from V and 4 bases from J, with 10 bases in between. The CDR3 is 15 amino acids. In DNA, the CDR3 is TGTGCCAGCAGTTACTGGGGGGCTGGCACCGGGGAGCTGTTTTTT. Amino acids: CASSYWGAGTGELFF.

The CDR3 loop is CASPAPYYGYTF. CDR3 DNA sequence: TGTGCCAGCCCCGCTCCCTACTATGGCTACACCTTC. The gene calls are TRBV5-8 and TRBJ1-2; D gene uncertain. The CDR3 spans 12 residues. CDR1 is SGHTS, CDR2 YDEGEE, per germline. Trimming cost V 7 bases and J 3 bases, with 10 bases left between them.

Only a few counts were recorded for this clone. The V call is TRBV7-6, the J call TRBJ2-3; D perhaps matches TRBD1 (6 bases). V was shortened by 1 base and J by 0 bases, with 11 bases between the two germline ends. The CDR3 has 16 residues. Germline-derived CDR1 and CDR2 are SGHVS and FNYEAQ. CDR3 nucleotides: TGTGCCAGCAGCTTAGGACAGGACTCTAGCACAGATACGCAGTATTTT. This gives the protein CASSLGQDSSTDTQYF. Combining the CDR3 with reference TRBV7-6 and TRBJ2-3 gives the whole variable domain GAGVSQSPRYKVTKRGQDVALRCDPISGHVSLYWYRQALGQGPEFLTYFNYEAQQDKSGLPNDRFSAERPEGSISTLTIQRTEQRDSAMYRCASSLGQDSSTDTQYFGPGTRLTVL.

The J gene is TRBJ1-1, the V gene TRBV4-1; D gene unclear. The CDR3 is 17 amino acids. The germline V gene has CDR1 MGHRA and CDR2 YSYEKL. Trimming pared 1 base from V and 5 bases from J, leaving 20 bases between. The CDR3 sequence is CASSQAPVRGTKTEAFF. In nucleotides, the CDR3 is TGCGCCAGCAGCCAAGCCCCCGTGCGGGGAACCAAAACTGAAGCTTTCTTT.

The V call is TRBV5-1, the J call TRBJ2-5; D tentatively reads TRBD1 or TRBD2 (5 bases each). The CDR3 is 13 residues long. Deletions cut 0 bases from V and 4 bases from J, with 7 bases between. Germline CDR1 reads SGHRS; CDR2 reads YFSETQ. As DNA, the CDR3 is TGCGCCAGCAGCTTGGCAGGGAGAGAGACCCAGTACTTC. Protein: CASSLAGRETQYF.

The chain uses TRBV20-1 and TRBJ1-1; TRBD1 might be the D (6 bases). CDR3 length equals 11 residues. Germline V gives CDR1 DFQATT, CDR2 SNEGSKA (reference sequence). Trimming shortened V by 5 bases and J by 4 bases, and 8 bases separated the two germline ends. Here the CDR3 DNA reads TGCAGTGCTGGGGGCGTCACTGAAGCTTTCTTT. It specifies CSAGGVTEAFF.

The sample holds a few counts of this clone. This sequence joins TRBV5-6 and TRBJ2-1; D is undetermined. V lost 4 bases to trimming and J lost 0 bases, with 2 bases between them. Germline CDR1 and CDR2: SGHDT and YYEEEE. The CDR3 extends over 12 amino acids. The CDR3, as DNA: TGTGCCAGCAGCCGCTCCTACAATGAGCAGTTCTTC. As protein: CASSRSYNEQFF.